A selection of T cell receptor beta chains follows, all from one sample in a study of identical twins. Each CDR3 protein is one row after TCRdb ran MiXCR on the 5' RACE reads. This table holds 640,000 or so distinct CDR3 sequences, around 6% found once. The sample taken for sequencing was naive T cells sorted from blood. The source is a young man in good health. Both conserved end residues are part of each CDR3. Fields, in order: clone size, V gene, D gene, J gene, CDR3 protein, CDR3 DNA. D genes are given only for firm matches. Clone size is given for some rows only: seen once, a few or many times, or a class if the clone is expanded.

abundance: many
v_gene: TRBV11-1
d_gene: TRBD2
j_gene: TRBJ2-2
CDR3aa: CASSSGRLNTGELFF
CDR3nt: TGTGCCAGCAGCTCCGGGAGGCTGAACACCGGGGAGCTGTTTTTT

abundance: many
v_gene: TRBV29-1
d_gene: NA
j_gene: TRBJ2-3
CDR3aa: CSVLGGRTNTQYF
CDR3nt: TGCAGCGTTCTGGGAGGCCGAACTAATACGCAGTATTTT

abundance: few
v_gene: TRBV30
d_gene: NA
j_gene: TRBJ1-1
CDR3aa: CAWSVRGTLNTEAFF
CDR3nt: TGTGCCTGGAGTGTCCGGGGTACGCTGAACACTGAAGCTTTCTTT

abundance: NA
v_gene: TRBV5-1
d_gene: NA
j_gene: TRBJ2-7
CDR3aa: CASSSTGTEVGGYEQYF
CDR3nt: TGCGCCAGCAGCTCAACCGGGACAGAGGTCGGGGGGTACGAGCAGTACTTC

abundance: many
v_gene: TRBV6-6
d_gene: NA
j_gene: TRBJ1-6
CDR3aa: CASSYSKAAPLHF
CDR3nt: TGTGCCAGCAGTTACTCCAAGGCCGCACCCCTCCACTTT

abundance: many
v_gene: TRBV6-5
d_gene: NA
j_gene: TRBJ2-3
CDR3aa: CASSYTTRGTQYF
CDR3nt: TGTGCCAGCAGTTATACGACCCGGGGTACGCAGTATTTT

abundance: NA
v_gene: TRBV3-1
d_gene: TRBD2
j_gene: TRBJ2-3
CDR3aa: CASSSRLAYTDTQYF
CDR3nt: TGTGCCAGCAGCTCTCGACTAGCGTACACAGATACGCAGTATTTT

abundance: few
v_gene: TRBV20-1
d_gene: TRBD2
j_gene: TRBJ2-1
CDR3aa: CSAQTFSGSSYNEQFF
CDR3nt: TGCAGTGCTCAAACTTTCAGCGGGAGCTCCTACAATGAGCAGTTCTTC

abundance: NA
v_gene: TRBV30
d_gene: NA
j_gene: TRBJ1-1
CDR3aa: CAWIGLPGTEAFF
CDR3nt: TGTGCCTGGATAGGTCTGCCGGGGACTGAAGCTTTCTTT

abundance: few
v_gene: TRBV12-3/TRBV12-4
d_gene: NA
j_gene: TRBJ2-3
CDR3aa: CASSPPSGAGSTDTQYF
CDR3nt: TGTGCCAGCAGTCCGCCGTCTGGAGCGGGCAGCACAGATACGCAGTATTTT

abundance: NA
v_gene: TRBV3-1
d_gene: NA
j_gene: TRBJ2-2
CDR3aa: CASSGLAENTGELFF
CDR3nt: TGTGCCAGCAGCGGGCTAGCCGAAAACACCGGGGAGCTGTTTTTT

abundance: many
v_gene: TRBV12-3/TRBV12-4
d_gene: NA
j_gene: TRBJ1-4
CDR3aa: CASSLGGAGAEKLFF
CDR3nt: TGTGCCAGCAGTTTAGGGGGGGCCGGAGCGGAAAAACTGTTTTTT

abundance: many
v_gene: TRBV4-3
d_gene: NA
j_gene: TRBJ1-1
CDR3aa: CASSLSPSTEAFF
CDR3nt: TGCGCCAGCAGCCTCTCCCCGAGCACTGAAGCTTTCTTT

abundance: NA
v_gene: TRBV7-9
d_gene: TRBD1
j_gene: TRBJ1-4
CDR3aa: CASSRQGPGNEKLFF
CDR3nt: TGTGCCAGCAGCCGACAGGGGCCGGGTAATGAAAAACTGTTTTTT

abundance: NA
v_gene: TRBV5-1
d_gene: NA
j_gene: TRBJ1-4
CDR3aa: CASSSQGSYEKLFF
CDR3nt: TGCGCCAGCAGCTCCCAGGGCAGCTATGAAAAACTGTTTTTT

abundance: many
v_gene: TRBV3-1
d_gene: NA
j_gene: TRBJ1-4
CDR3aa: CASSQDMERVGNWGLFF
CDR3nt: TGTGCCAGCAGCCAAGATATGGAGAGGGTTGGTAACTGGGGACTGTTTTTT

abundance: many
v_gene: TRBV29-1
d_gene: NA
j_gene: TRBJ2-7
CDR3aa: CSVELGTYEQYF
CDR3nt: TGCAGCGTTGAGCTGGGAACCTACGAGCAGTACTTC

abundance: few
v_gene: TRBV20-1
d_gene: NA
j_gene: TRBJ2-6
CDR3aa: CSASPRAAGANVLTF
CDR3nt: TGCAGTGCTAGTCCCAGGGCTGCTGGGGCCAACGTCCTGACTTTC

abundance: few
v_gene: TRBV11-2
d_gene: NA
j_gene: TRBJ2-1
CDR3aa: CASGLLDYNEQFF
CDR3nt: TGTGCCTCGGGGCTTCTTGACTACAATGAGCAGTTCTTC

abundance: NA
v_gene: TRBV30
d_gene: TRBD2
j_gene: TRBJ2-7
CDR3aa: CAWSGTSGSSYEQYF
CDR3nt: TGTGCCTGGAGCGGCACTAGCGGGAGCTCCTACGAGCAGTACTTC

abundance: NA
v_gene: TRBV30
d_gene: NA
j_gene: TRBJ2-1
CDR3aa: CAWSSLQDGGLFF
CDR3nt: TGTGCCTGGAGTTCCCTACAGGATGGTGGTCTGTTCTTC

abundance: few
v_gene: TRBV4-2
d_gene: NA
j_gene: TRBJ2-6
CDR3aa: CASSQVLGGANVLTF
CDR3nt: TGTGCCAGCAGCCAAGTATTGGGGGGGGCCAACGTCCTGACTTTC

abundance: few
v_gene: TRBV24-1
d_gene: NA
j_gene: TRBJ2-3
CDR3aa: CATSDYRANTQYF
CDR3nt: TGTGCCACCAGTGATTACCGGGCCAATACGCAGTATTTT

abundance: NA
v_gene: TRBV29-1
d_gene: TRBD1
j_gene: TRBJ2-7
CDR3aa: CSVEVGTAYEQYF
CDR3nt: TGCAGCGTTGAAGTGGGGACAGCCTACGAGCAGTACTTC

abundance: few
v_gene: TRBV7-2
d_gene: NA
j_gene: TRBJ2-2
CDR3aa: CASSQDGAMNTGELFF
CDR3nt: TGTGCCAGCAGCCAGGACGGCGCCATGAATACCGGGGAGCTGTTTTTT

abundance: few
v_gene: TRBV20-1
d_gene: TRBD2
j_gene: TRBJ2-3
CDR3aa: CSAQKLAGVIYTQYF
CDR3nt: TGCAGTGCTCAGAAACTAGCGGGAGTAATTTATACGCAGTATTTT

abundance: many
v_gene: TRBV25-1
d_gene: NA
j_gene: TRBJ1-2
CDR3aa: CASSDPGFSSDGYTF
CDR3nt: TGTGCCAGCAGTGACCCGGGGTTTTCGTCTGATGGCTACACCTTC

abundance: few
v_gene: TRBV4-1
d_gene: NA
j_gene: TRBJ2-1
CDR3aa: CASSQEGGGEQFF
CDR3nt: TGCGCCAGCAGCCAAGAAGGGGGAGGTGAGCAGTTCTTC

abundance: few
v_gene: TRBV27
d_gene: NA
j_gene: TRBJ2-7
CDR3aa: CASSSDGGYYEQYF
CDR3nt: TGTGCCAGCAGTTCGGACGGGGGATACTACGAGCAGTACTTC